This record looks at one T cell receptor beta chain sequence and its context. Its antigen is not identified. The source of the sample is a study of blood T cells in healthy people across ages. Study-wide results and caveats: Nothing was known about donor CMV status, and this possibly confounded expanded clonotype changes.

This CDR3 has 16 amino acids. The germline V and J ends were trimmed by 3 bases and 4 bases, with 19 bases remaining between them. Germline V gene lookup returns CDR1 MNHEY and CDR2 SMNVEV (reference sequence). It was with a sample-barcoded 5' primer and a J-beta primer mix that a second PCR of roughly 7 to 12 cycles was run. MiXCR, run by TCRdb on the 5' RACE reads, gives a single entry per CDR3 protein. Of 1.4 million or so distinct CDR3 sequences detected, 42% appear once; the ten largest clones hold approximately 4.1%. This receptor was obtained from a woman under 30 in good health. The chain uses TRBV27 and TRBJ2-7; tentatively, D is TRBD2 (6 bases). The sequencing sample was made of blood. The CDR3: CASSFGRLSGLYEQYF. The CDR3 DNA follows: TGTGCCAGCAGTTTTGGGAGGCTTTCGGGGCTGTACGAGCAGTACTTC.